This entry describes one T cell receptor (beta chain). Its antigen remains unidentified. TCRdb keeps only in-frame clones here, not all; method: immunoSEQ multiplex PCR. This sample has over 800,000 clones; almost 95% occur once, and the top ten carry around 24%. Per the germline V gene, CDR1 is SGHTA and CDR2 is FQGNSA. With V trimmed by 3 bases and J by 3 bases, 10 bases remained unmatched. The CDR3 extends over 19 amino acids. This specimen belongs to a study of shared clonotypes between healthy human individuals. Study findings and constraints: Some clonotypes were shared by all four sorted-subset donors, while others were not shared. The non-shared ones had lower generation probabilities than the shared ones.

Naive CD8 cells lacked CD45RO, underwent positive selection for CCR7 and left out terminally differentiated effector memory CD45RA+ cells. Sequenced input: naive CD8+ T cells sorted from blood. The chain joins TRBV7-2 to TRBJ2-3, with 15 bases identical to TRBD2. This TCR was sampled from a man aged 25-45 years in good health. CDR3 coding DNA: TGTGCCAGCAGCTTCCCCCTAGGACTAGCGGGAGGGCCTACAGATACGCAGTATTTT. It specifies CASSFPLGLAGGPTDTQYF.